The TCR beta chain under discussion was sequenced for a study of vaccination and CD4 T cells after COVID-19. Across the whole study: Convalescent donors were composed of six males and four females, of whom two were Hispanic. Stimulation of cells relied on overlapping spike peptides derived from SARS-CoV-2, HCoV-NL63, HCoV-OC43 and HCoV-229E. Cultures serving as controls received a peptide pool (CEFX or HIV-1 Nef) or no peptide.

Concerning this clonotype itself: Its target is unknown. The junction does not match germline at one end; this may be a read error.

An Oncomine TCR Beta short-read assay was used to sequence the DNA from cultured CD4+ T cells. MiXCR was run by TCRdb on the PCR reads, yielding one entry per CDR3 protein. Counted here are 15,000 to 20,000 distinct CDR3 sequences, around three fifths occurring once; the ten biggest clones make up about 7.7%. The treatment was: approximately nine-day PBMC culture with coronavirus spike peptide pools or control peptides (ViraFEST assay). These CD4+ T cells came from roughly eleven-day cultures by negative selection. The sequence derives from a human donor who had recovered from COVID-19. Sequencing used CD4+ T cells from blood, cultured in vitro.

CDR3 coding DNA: TGTGCCAGCAGTACGCGGGACAGGGGCTTTTATGGCCACACCTTC. Encoded protein: CASSTRDRGFYGHTF. The chain recombines TRBV28 with TRBJ1-2, with 10 bases that match TRBD1. The CDR3 has 15 amino acids. The germline V gene has CDR1 MDHEN and CDR2 SYDVKM.